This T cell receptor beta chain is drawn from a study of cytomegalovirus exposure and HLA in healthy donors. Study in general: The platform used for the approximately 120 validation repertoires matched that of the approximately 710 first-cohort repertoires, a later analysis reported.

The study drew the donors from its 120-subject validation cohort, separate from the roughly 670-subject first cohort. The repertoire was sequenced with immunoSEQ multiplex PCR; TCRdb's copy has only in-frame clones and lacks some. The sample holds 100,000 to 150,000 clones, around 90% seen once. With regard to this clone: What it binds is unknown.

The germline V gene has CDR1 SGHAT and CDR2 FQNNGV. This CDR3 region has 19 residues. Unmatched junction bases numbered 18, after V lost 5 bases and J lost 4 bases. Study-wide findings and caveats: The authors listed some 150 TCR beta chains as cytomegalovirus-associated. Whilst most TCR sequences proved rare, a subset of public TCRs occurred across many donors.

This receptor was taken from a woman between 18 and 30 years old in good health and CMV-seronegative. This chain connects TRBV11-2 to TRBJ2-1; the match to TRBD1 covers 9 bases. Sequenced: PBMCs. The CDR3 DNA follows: TGTGCCAGCAGCCGAAGCATTTCAGGGACAGGGAAAACATACAATGAGCAGTTCTTC. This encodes CASSRSISGTGKTYNEQFF.